The following is a T cell receptor beta chain sequence with its context. The target antigen is unknown. After isolation, RNA underwent reverse transcription to generate cDNA as the sequencing template. Here immunoSEQ multiplex PCR was the method, and the copy in TCRdb shows in-frame clones only, minus some. The sample carries over 150,000 clones, 45% to 75% recorded once. The entry originates in a study of CD8+ T cells in alopecia areata. Study-level information: Patients given treatment had severity scored by the percentage of scalp area affected.

Treatment of the sample: oral pan-JAK inhibitor, 5-10 mg twice daily. The investigators collected lesional scalp punch biopsies and peripheral blood from alopecia areata patients. Overall study findings and caveats: Only a single nonresponder existed, so baseline CD8+ expansion links stay unclear.

The germline V gene has CDR1 MGHRA and CDR2 YSYEKL. The CDR3 has 15 amino acids. V lost 1 base, J lost 9 bases, and 10 bases stayed unmatched. The sequences come from CD4+ T cells sorted from blood, collected at week 4, from a patient treated with tofacitinib. The chain employs TRBV4-1 and TRBJ1-1; 8 positions match TRBD1. The TCR sequence derives from a human donor with alopecia areata. The CDR3 reads CASSQGGQGRNKAFF. CDR3 in DNA: TGCGCCAGCAGCCAAGGAGGACAGGGTAGGAACAAAGCTTTCTTT.